The rows below give T cell receptor beta chains drawn from one sample of a study of read filtering for tumor transcriptome and immune sequencing. MiXCR was run by TCRdb on the reads, yielding one entry per CDR3 protein. The sample records some 140,000 distinct CDR3 sequences, under 15% being singletons. Sequencing was done on a sample of a population of CD138-negative cells sorted from bone marrow. The source of these receptors is a donor at least 40 years old with multiple myeloma. The conserved cysteine and the conserved F or W are not part of the CDR3 here. The order of the fields is V gene, J gene, clone size, CDR3 protein. Clone size is shown for a subset of rows, as once, few, many or a class of expanded clone.

V: TRBV5-1; J: TRBJ2-7; size: few; CDR3: ASSPSGSLSYEQY
V: TRBV29-1; J: TRBJ2-5; size: few; CDR3: SVEVRARVGETQY
V: TRBV19; J: TRBJ1-6; size: NA; CDR3: ASSPRPGMDLPLH
V: TRBV29-1; J: TRBJ2-2; size: many; CDR3: SVEDRTTGELF
V: TRBV12-3/TRBV12-4; J: TRBJ2-1; size: many; CDR3: ASSLSTSGRAFVSEQF
V: TRBV12-3/TRBV12-4; J: TRBJ2-1; size: NA; CDR3: ASSFPPIRREFHNEQF
V: TRBV5-1; J: TRBJ1-6; size: many; CDR3: ASSLGNPPLH
V: TRBV2; J: TRBJ2-1; size: few; CDR3: ASTRAPGYEQF
V: TRBV5-1; J: TRBJ1-2; size: NA; CDR3: ASSLGSSAGYT
V: TRBV7-6; J: TRBJ2-1; size: few; CDR3: ASSLEGLPYGEQF